Below, one T cell receptor beta chain is given with its context. The sample is drawn from a study of blood T cell repertoires in COVID-19. Background on the study: Samples representing acute and convalescent COVID-19 were sourced from the United States, Italy and Spain. PBMCs, B-cell-depleted T cells, or T cells provided the cDNA or gDNA that made up the material.

The CDR3 covers 16 residues. V lost 4 bases and J lost 1; bases outside the gene matches: 6. Per the germline V gene, CDR1 is SGHRS and CDR2 is YFSETQ. How the authors handled the data: How many nucleated cells were present was estimated from reference gene primer amplification. The repertoire was sequenced with immunoSEQ multiplex PCR; TCRdb's copy has only in-frame clones and lacks some. V, J and clone size derive from that table, while D and trimming were established from the DNA sequence. The data show approximately 380,000 clones, with around 84% seen just once and approximately 3.6% held by the top ten.

V and J are TRBV5-1 and TRBJ2-5, with 11 nucleotides matching TRBD2. The specimen was peripheral blood. This clonotype was sampled from a woman aged 18-29 years with acute or convalescent COVID-19. The CDR3 DNA reads as TGCGCCAGCAGCCCCCCCGGACTAGCGGGCCAAGAGACCCAGTACTTC. Translated, it gives CASSPPGLAGQETQYF.